Described below is a single TCR beta chain sequence and its context. This record comes from a study of cytomegalovirus exposure and HLA in healthy donors. Primers included in the PCR were 60 Vbeta and 13 Jbeta primers. Generated by immunoSEQ multiplex PCR, the TCRdb table keeps only in-frame clones and is missing some. This table holds fewer than 150,000 clones, about four fifths found once. The germline V gene has CDR1 GTSNPN and CDR2 SVGIG (reference sequence). CDR3 length equals 14 residues. V shed 5 bases, J shed 7 bases, and the junction held 8 bases outside the gene matches. The receptor comes from a male donor in good health and CMV-seronegative. The source material was PBMCs. The chain uses TRBV30 and TRBJ2-1, with 10 positions matching TRBD2. CDR3 region: CAWAKGLASNEQFF. In DNA form, the CDR3 reads TGTGCCTGGGCTAAGGGACTAGCGTCAAATGAGCAGTTCTTC.